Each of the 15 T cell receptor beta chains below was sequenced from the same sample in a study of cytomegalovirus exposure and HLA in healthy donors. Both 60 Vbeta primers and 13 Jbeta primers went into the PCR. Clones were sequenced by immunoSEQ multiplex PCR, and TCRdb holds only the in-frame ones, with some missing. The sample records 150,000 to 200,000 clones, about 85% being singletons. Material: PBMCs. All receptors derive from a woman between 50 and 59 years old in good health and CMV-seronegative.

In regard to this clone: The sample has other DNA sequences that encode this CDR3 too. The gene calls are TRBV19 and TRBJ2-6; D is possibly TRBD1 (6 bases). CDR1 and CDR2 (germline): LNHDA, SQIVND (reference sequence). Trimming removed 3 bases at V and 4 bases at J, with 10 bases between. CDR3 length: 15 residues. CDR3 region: CASSMAGAGANVLTF. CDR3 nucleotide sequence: TGTGCCAGTAGTATGGCAGGGGCCGGGGCCAACGTCCTGACTTTC.

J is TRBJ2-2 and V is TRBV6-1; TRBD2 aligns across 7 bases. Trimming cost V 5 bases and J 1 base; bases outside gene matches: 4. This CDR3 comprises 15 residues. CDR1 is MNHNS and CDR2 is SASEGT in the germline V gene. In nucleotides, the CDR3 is TGTGCCAGCAGTCGGGGGGATCTGAACACCGGGGAGCTGTTTTTT. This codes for CASSRGDLNTGELFF.

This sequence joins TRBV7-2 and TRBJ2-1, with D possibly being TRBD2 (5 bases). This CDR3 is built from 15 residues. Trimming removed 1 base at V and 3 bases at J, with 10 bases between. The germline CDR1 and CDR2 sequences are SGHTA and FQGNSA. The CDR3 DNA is TGTGCCAGCAGCTTAGGGCTAGCAGTCTACAATGAGCAGTTCTTC. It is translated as CASSLGLAVYNEQFF.

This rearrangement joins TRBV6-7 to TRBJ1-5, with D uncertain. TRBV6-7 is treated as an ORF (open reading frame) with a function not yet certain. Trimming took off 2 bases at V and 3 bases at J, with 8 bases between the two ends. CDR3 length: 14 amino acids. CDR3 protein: CASSYGQNNQPQHF. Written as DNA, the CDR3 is TGTGCCAGCAGTTACGGGCAGAACAATCAGCCCCAGCATTTT.

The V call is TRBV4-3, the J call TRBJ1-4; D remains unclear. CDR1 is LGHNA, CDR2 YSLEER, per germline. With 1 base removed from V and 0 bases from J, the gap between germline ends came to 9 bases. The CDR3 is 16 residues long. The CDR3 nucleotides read TGCGCCAGCAGCCAAGGGCAGTTTACAACTAATGAAAAACTGTTTTTT. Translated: CASSQGQFTTNEKLFF.

The DNA for the CDR3 is TGTGCCAGCAGTTTGGCCAGGGCCTCCACTGAAGCTTTCTTT. It codes for CASSLARASTEAFF. The genes are TRBV28 and TRBJ1-1; weak D call: TRBD1 (5 bases). The V end was cut by 3 bases, the J end by 4 bases, with 12 bases between. The CDR3 length is 14 residues. Germline V gene sequence: CDR1 MDHEN, CDR2 SYDVKM.

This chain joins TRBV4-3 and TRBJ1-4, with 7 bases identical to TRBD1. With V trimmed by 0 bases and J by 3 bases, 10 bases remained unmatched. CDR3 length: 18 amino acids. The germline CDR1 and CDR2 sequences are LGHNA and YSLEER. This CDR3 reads CASSQDPAQTGPNEKLFF. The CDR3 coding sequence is TGCGCCAGCAGCCAAGATCCCGCACAGACAGGGCCTAATGAAAAACTGTTTTTT.

CDR3 bases: TGTGCCAGCAGTCCCACTAGTATCCTCACCGGGACAGGAAGAAATTCACCCCTCCACTTT. It codes for CASSPTSILTGTGRNSPLHF. The chain has TRBV28 and TRBJ1-6; TRBD1 matches at 8 bases. Trimming took 5 bases from V and 7 from J; bases not matched to a gene: 22. The germline V gene encodes CDR1 MDHEN and CDR2 SYDVKM. This CDR3 is built from 20 residues.

The CDR3 sequence is CASSPAPGGVGYTF. Written as DNA, the CDR3 is TGTGCCAGCAGCCCGGCTCCAGGGGGCGTTGGCTACACCTTC. J is TRBJ1-2 and V is TRBV4-2, with TRBD1 matching over 8 bases. V was clipped by 4 bases and J by 7 bases; unmatched bases: 8. Germline lookup yields CDR1 LGHNA and CDR2 YNFKEQ. CDR3 size: 14 residues.

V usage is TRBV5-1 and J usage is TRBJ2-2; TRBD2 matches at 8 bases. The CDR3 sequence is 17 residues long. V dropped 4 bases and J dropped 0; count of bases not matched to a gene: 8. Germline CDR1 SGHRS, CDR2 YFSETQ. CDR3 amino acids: CASSPWGLVANTGELFF. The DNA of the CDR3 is TGCGCCAGCAGCCCCTGGGGACTAGTAGCGAACACCGGGGAGCTGTTTTTT.

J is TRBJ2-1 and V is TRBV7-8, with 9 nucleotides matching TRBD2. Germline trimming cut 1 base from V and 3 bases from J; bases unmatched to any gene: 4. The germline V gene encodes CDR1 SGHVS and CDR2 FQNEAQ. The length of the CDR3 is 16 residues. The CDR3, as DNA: TGTGCCAGCAGCTTAGAGGGCGGGAGGGTCTACAATGAGCAGTTCTTC. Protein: CASSLEGGRVYNEQFF.

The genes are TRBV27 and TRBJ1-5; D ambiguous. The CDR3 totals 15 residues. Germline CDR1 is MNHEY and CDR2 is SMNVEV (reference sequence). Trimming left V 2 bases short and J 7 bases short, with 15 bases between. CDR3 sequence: CASSLGTGLGQPQHF. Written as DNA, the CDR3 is TGTGCCAGCAGTTTAGGAACGGGTCTCGGGCAGCCCCAGCATTTT.

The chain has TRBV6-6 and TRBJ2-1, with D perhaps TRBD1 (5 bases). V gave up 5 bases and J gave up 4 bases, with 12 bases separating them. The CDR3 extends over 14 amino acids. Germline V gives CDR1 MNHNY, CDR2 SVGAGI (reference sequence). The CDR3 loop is CASSTPDRYNEQFF. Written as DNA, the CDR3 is TGTGCCAGCAGTACACCCGACAGATACAATGAGCAGTTCTTC.

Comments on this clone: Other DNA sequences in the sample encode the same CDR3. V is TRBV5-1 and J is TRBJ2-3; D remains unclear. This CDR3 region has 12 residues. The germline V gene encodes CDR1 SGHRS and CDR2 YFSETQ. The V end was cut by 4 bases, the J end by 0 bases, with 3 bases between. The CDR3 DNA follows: TGCGCCAGCAGCCTCAGCACAGATACGCAGTATTTT. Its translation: CASSLSTDTQYF.

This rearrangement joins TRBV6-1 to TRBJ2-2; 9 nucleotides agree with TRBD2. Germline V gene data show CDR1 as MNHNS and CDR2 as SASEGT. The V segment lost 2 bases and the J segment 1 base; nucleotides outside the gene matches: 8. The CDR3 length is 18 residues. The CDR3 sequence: CASSERRATSGNTGELFF. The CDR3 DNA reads TGTGCCAGCAGTGAACGTCGGGCGACTAGCGGGAACACCGGGGAGCTGTTTTTT.